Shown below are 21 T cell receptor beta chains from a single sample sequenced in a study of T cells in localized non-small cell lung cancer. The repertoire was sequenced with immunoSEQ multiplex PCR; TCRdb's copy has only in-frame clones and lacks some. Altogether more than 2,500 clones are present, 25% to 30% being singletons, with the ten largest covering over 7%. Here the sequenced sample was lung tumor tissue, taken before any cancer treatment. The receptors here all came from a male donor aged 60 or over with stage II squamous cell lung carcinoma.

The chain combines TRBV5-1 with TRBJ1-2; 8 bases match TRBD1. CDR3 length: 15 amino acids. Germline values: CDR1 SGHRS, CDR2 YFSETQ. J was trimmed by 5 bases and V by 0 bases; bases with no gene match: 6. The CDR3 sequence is CASSLDGQGGYGYTF. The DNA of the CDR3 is TGCGCCAGCAGCTTGGATGGACAGGGCGGGTATGGCTACACCTTC.

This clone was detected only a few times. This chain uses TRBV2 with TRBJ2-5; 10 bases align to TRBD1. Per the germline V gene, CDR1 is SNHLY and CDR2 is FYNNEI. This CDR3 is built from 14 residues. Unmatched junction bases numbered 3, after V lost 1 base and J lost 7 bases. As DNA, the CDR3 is TGTGCCAGCAGTGAAGGGACAGGGGGTGGGACCCAGTACTTC. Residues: CASSEGTGGGTQYF. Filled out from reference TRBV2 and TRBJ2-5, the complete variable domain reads EPEVTQTPSHQVTQMGQEVILRCVPISNHLYFYWYRQILGQKVEFLVSFYNNEISEKSEIFDDQFSVERPDGSNFTLKIRSTKLEDSAMYFCASSEGTGGGTQYFGPGTRLLVL.

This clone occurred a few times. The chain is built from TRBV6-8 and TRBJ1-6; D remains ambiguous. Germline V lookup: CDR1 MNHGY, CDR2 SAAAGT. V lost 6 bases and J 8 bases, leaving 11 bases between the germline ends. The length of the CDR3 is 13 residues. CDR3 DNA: TGTGCCAGCAGCCCCACGGCTGATTCACCCCTCCACTTT. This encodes CASSPTADSPLHF.

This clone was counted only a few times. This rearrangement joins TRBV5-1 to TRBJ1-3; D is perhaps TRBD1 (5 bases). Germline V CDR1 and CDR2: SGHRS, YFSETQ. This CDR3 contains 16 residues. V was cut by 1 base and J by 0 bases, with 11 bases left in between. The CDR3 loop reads CASSLFPGGSGNTIYF. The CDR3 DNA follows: TGCGCCAGCAGCTTGTTCCCGGGGGGCTCTGGAAACACCATATATTTT. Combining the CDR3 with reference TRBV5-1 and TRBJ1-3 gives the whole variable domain KAGVTQTPRYLIKTRGQQVTLSCSPISGHRSVSWYQQTPGQGLQFLFEYFSETQRNKGNFPGRFSGRQFSNSRSEMNVSTLELGDSALYLCASSLFPGGSGNTIYFGEGSWLTVV.

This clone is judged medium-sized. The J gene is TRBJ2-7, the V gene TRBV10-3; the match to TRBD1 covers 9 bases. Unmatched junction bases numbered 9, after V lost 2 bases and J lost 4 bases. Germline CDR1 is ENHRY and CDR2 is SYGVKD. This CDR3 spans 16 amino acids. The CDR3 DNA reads TGTGCCATCAGTGAGGGTCCCGGGACAGGGATATACGAGCAGTACGTC. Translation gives CAISEGPGTGIYEQYV.

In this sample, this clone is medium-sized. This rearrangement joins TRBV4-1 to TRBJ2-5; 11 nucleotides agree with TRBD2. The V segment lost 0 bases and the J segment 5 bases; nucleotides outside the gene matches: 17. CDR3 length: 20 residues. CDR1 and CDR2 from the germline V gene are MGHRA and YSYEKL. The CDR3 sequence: CASSQDLGLAGGPGMETQYF. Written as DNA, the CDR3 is TGCGCCAGCAGCCAAGATCTAGGGCTAGCGGGGGGCCCAGGTATGGAGACCCAGTACTTC.

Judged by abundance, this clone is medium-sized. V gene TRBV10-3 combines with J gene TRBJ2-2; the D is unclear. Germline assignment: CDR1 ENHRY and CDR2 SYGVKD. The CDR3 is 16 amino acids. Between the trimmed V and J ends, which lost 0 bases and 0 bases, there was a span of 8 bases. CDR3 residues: CAISESLAANTGELFF. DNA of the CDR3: TGTGCCATCAGTGAGTCTCTCGCCGCGAACACCGGGGAGCTGTTTTTT.

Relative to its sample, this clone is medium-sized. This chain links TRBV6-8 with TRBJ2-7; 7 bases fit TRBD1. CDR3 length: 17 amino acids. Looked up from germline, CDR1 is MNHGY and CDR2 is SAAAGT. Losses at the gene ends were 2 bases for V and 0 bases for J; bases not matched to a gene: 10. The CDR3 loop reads CASSYSQGVIFSYEQYV. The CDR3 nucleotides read TGTGCCAGCAGTTACAGCCAGGGGGTGATTTTCTCCTACGAGCAGTACGTC.

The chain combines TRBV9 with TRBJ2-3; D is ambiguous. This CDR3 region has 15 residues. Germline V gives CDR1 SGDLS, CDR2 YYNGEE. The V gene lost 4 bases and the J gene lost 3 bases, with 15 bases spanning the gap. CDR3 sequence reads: CASSPGPLGTDTQYF. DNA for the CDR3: TGTGCCAGCAGCCCCGGGCCCCTGGGGACAGATACGCAGTATTTT. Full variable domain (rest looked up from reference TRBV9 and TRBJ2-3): DSGVTQTPKHLITATGQRVTLRCSPRSGDLSVYWYQQSLDQGLQFLIQYYNGEERAKGNILERFSAQQFPDLHSELNLSSLELGDSALYFCASSPGPLGTDTQYFGPGTRLTVL.

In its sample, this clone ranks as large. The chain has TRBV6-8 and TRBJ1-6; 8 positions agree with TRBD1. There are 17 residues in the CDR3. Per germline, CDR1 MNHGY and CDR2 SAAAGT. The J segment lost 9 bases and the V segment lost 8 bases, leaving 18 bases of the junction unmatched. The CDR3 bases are TGTGCCAGCTCAAGGACAGGGTCGACTTTTCTAACTTCACCCCTCCACTTT. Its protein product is CASSRTGSTFLTSPLHF.

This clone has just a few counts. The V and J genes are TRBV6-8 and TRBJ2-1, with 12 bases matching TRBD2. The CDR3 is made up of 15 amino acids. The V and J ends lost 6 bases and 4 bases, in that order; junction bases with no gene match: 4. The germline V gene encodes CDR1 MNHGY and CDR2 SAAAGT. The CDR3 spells CASSPGLAGYNEQFF. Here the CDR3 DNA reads TGTGCCAGCAGCCCCGGACTAGCGGGGTACAATGAGCAGTTCTTC.

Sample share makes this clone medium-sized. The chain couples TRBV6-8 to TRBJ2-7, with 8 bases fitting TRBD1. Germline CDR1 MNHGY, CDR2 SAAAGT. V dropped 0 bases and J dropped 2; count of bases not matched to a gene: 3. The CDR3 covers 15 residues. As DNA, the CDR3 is TGTGCCAGCAGTTACTCGACAGGGGTGACCTACGAGCAGTACTTC. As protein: CASSYSTGVTYEQYF.

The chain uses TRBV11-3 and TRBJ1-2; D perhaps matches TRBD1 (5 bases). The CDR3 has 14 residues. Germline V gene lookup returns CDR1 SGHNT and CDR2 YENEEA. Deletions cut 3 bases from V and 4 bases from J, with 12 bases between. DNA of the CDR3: TGTGCCAGCAGCTTGTCGGGGCGCACCTATGGCTACACCTTC. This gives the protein CASSLSGRTYGYTF.

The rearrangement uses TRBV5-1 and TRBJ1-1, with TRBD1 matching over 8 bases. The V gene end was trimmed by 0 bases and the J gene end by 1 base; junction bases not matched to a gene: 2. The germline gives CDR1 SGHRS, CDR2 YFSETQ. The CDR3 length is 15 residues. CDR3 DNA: TGCGCCAGCAGCTTGGCCGGGACAGGGAACACTGAAGCTTTCTTT. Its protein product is CASSLAGTGNTEAFF.

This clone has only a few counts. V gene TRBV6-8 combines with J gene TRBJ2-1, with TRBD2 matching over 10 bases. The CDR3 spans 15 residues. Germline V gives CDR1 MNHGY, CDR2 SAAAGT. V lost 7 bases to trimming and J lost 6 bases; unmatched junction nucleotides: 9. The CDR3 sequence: CASKTPGLASNEQFF. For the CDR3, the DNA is TGTGCCAGCAAAACCCCGGGACTAGCGAGCAATGAGCAGTTCTTC.

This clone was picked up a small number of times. The CDR3 reads CASSPVGQGYGYTF. The CDR3 coding sequence is TGTGCCAGCTCACCGGTGGGACAGGGTTATGGCTACACCTTC. The chain joins TRBV18 to TRBJ1-2, with 9 positions matching TRBD1. Trimming took 3 bases from V and 5 from J; bases not matched to a gene: 4. This CDR3 comprises 14 residues. Germline V gene sequence: CDR1 KGHSH, CDR2 LQKENI.

The CDR3 sequence: CASSSGLAGGQETQYF. CDR3 coding DNA: TGTGCCAGCAGTTCTGGACTAGCGGGGGGTCAAGAGACCCAGTACTTC. This sequence joins TRBV7-5 and TRBJ2-5; TRBD2 is the table's D call and was not checked against the DNA. TRBV7-5 is deemed a pseudogene. CDR3 length: 16 amino acids.

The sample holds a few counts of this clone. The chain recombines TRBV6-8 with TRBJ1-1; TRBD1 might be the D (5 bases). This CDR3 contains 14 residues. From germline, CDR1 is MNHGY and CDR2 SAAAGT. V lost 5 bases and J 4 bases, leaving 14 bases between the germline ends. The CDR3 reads CASSAGGGGTEAFF. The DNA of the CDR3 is TGTGCCAGCAGTGCAGGTGGGGGGGGCACTGAAGCTTTCTTT.

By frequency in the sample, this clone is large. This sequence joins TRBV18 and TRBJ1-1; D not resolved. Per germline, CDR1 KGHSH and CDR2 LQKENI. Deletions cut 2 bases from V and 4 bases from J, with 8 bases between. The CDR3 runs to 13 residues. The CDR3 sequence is CASSPEGGTEAFF. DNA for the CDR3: TGTGCCAGCTCACCAGAAGGTGGCACTGAAGCTTTCTTT.

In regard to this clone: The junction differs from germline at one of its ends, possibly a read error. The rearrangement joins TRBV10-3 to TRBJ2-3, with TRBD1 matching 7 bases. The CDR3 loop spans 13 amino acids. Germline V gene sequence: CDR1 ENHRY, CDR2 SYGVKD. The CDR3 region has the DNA TGTGCCAGCAGTGAGGGGGCCCGGGATACGCAGTATTTT. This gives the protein CASSEGARDTQYF.

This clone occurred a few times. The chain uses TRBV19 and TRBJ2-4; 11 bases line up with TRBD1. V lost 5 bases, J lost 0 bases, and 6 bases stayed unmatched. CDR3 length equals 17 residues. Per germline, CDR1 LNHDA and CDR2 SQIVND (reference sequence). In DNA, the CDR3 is TGTGCCAGTAGTGCCGGGACAGGGGGACTAGCCAAAAACATTCAGTACTTC. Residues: CASSAGTGGLAKNIQYF.